This T cell receptor beta chain was documented in a study of tissue T cells after allogeneic stem cell transplantation. Study-wide background: Where cell numbers permitted, CD3+ T cells were sorted from preserved blood and marrow. General study points: Anatomically similar tissues had similar TCR repertoires within each patient. Tissue-detected TCR repertoire was only partly captured by blood and spleen T cells. Shared clones across patients were few; motif clustering revealed tissue-specific shared signatures.

Measured with immunoSEQ multiplex PCR; TCRdb has only the in-frame clones, and not every one. The sample has around 40,000 clones; approximately 92% are singletons. This clone was recorded once. Its specificity is not known. With 0 bases removed from V and 4 bases from J, the gap between germline ends came to 15 bases. Germline values: CDR1 MNHEY, CDR2 SVGAGI. The CDR3 totals 16 residues. The chain couples TRBV6-5 to TRBJ2-5; D possibly corresponds to TRBD2 (7 bases). This specimen consisted of blood, obtained before transplantation. The sequence was obtained from a woman aged 40-70 years who later had graft-versus-host disease after an allogeneic stem cell transplant. The CDR3 DNA reads TGTGCCAGCAGTTACTCGAGGGGGGGGGTGCGAGAGACCCAGTACTTC. Its translation: CASSYSRGGVRETQYF.